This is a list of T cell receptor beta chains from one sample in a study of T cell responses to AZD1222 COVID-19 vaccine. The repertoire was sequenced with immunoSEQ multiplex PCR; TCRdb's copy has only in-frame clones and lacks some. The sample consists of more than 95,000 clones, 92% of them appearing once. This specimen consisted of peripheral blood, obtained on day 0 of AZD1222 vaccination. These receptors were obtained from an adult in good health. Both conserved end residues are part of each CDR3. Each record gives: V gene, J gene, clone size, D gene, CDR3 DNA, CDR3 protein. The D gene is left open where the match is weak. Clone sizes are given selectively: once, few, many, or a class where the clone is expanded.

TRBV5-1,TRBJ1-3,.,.,TGCGCCAGCAGCCTAAGCCCGAGCTCTGGAAACACCATATATTTT,CASSLSPSSGNTIYF
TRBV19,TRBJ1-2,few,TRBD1,TGTGCCAGTAGTATCGCGAGTGAAATAGGGGGCTTCTATGGCTACACCTTC,CASSIASEIGGFYGYTF
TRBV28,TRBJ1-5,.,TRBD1,TGTGCCAGCAGTTTGAAGGGACAGGGAACTTATAGCAATCAGCCCCAGCATTTT,CASSLKGQGTYSNQPQHF
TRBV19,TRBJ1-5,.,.,TGTGCCAGTAGTATACCGGGGCCCCTAGAGTTCTATAGCAATCAGCCCCAGCATTTT,CASSIPGPLEFYSNQPQHF
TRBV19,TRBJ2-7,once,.,TGTGCCAGTAGTATAGGAAGCGACAGACCACCCTACGAGCAGTACTTC,CASSIGSDRPPYEQYF
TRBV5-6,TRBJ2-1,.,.,TGTGCCAGCAGCTTGGGTCGGGAGCTCAACAATGAGCAGTTCTTC,CASSLGRELNNEQFF
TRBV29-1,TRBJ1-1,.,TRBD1,TGCAGCGTTGAAGGGGAGTTCGGCAGGGGGAATGAAGCTTTCTTT,CSVEGEFGRGNEAFF
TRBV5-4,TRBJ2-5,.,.,TGTGCCAGCAGCTTGGGTACTCAAGAGACCCAGTACTTC,CASSLGTQETQYF
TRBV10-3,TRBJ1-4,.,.,TGTGCCATCAGTGAGTCGGATAATTTTAATGAAAAACTGTTTTTT,CAISESDNFNEKLFF
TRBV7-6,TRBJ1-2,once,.,TGTGCCAGCAGCCCCCGCCAGGGGACGGACTATGGCTACACCTTC,CASSPRQGTDYGYTF
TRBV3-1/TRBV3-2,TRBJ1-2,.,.,TGTGCCAGCAGACCCGAGTGGGCGCCACTCGGCTACACCTTC,CASRPEWAPLGYTF
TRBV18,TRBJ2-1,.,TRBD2,TGTGCCAGCTCACCACGGGCTAGCGGGATTAGTGGGAATGAGCAGTTCTTC,CASSPRASGISGNEQFF
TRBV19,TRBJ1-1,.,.,TGTGCCAGTAGGAAAGATTTCTTGAGCACTGAAGCTTTCTTT,CASRKDFLSTEAFF